This T cell receptor beta chain was captured in a study of T cell responses to AZD1222 COVID-19 vaccine. General study points: Donors in the cohort were predominantly white British and more often female, and clonal diversity was possibly underestimated.

Germline CDR1 is MNHEY and CDR2 is SMNVEV (reference sequence). Trimming cost V 5 bases and J 8 bases, with 11 bases left between them. This CDR3 contains 12 residues. The assay was immunoSEQ multiplex PCR, and TCRdb's table has in-frame clones only and misses some. The sample shows about 140,000 clones, 88% of them seen only once. To note about this clone: Its antigen is unknown.

This TCR derives from an adult who received the AZD1222 COVID-19 vaccine. Material: peripheral blood, obtained 28 days after the second AZD1222 dose. The chain joins TRBV27 to TRBJ2-3; tentatively, D is TRBD2 (6 bases). CDR3 nucleotides: TGTGCCAGCAGTCCCCGCGGGGTTACGCAGTATTTT. Protein product: CASSPRGVTQYF.